This is a list of T cell receptor beta chains from one sample in a study of CD8+ T cells in alopecia areata. The protocol was immunoSEQ multiplex PCR, while the TCRdb copy is restricted to in-frame clones and leaves out a portion. The sample contains approximately 140,000 clones, around 82% of which appear only once. The starting material was CD8+ T cells sorted from blood, obtained at week 4, from a patient treated with tofacitinib. The receptors derive from a human donor with alopecia areata. Both conserved end residues are part of each CDR3. Fields, in order: D gene, J gene, V gene, clone size, CDR3 DNA, CDR3 protein. The D gene is left open where the match is weak. Size is omitted from some rows. Given values are once, few, many or a class for expanded clones.

NA TRBJ1-2 TRBV4-1 NA TGCGCCAGCAGCCAAGTGGCGGGGGCGATCGGTAATGGCTACACCTTC CASSQVAGAIGNGYTF
NA TRBJ2-7 TRBV5-1 NA TGCGCCAGCAGCTTGGAGGCATCATTCGCCCCGGGGGTCTACGAGCAGTACTTC CASSLEASFAPGVYEQYF
NA TRBJ2-1 TRBV7-9 NA TGTGCCAGCAGCCCCGCCGACGGGGTAAACAATGAGCAGTTCTTC CASSPADGVNNEQFF
NA TRBJ2-5 TRBV7-9 NA TGTGCCAGCAGCCCCGGTATACAAGAGACCCAGTACTTC CASSPGIQETQYF
NA TRBJ2-5 TRBV29-1 NA TGCAGCGTTGAAGGGTTTGACCCCCAAGAGACCCAGTACTTC CSVEGFDPQETQYF
TRBD1 TRBJ2-7 TRBV29-1 few TGCAGCGTTGAAACGGACAGGAGCTACGAGCAGTACTTC CSVETDRSYEQYF
NA TRBJ1-2 TRBV6-5 NA TGTGCCAGCAGTTACTCGGGGGGGAGCTATGGCTACACCTTC CASSYSGGSYGYTF
TRBD1 TRBJ1-6 TRBV6-5 NA TGTGCCAGCAAGCCGGGACAGGGGAATAATTCACCCCTCCACTTT CASKPGQGNNSPLHF
NA TRBJ2-7 TRBV14 NA TGTGCCAGCAGCCAAGGGTACTACGAGCAGTACTTC CASSQGYYEQYF
NA TRBJ2-3 TRBV10-3 NA TGTGCCATCAGTACTGCCGGGCTCCAGGACACAGATACGCAGTATTTT CAISTAGLQDTDTQYF
TRBD2 TRBJ2-3 TRBV6-5 NA TGTGCCAGCACCACAGCGGGGGGGTGGCCAGATACGCAGTATTTT CASTTAGGWPDTQYF
NA TRBJ2-7 TRBV4-1 NA TGCGCCAGCAGCCGGGGAAAAGGGTCGGACTACGAGCAGTACTTC CASSRGKGSDYEQYF
TRBD2 TRBJ2-5 TRBV19 NA TGTGCCAGTAGTGGTTGGACTAGCGCGACCCAAGAGACCCAGTACTTC CASSGWTSATQETQYF
NA TRBJ1-1 TRBV30 once TGTGCCTGGACGAGGGTAGTGAACACTGAAGCTTTCTTT CAWTRVVNTEAFF
NA TRBJ2-3 TRBV2 once TGTGCCATCCCGAGGGGGGTTACGCAGTATTTT CAIPRGVTQYF
NA TRBJ2-5 TRBV7-8 once TGTGCCAGCAGCTTATTGAGATCTCAAGAGACCCAGTACTTC CASSLLRSQETQYF
NA TRBJ2-5 TRBV4-3 NA TGCGCCAGCAGCCAAGAGGGGGGACTCCAAGAGACCCAGTACTTC CASSQEGGLQETQYF
NA TRBJ1-1 TRBV18 NA TGTGCCAGCTCACCTAGGGGGGTGCGCACTGAAGCTTTCTTT CASSPRGVRTEAFF
NA TRBJ2-3 TRBV4-1 NA TGCGCCAGCAGCCTTAGGGCAGATACGCAGTATTTT CASSLRADTQYF